This T cell receptor (beta chain) was documented in a study of blood T cells in healthy people across ages. This clonotype was counted at least ten times. Its antigen is as yet unknown. The CDR3 runs to 15 residues. Germline CDR1 and CDR2: MNHNY and SVGAGI (reference sequence). Trimming at V came to 6 bases and at J to 2 bases, leaving 8 bases not matched to a gene. The authors ran a second PCR of 7 to 11 cycles using a sample-barcoded 5' primer and a J-beta primer mix. TCRdb itself ran the 5' RACE reads through MiXCR, one entry per CDR3 protein. The table has about 640,000 distinct CDR3 sequences, roughly 58% seen once; the top ten hold around 37%. Regarding the study as a whole: A roughly linear fall in TCR beta diversity per million T cells was seen with increasing age.

This receptor was taken from a man aged 60-69 years in good health. V is TRBV6-6 and J is TRBJ2-5; 8 nucleotides match TRBD2. The material sequenced was blood. The CDR3: CASRDGGGTQETQYF. In nucleotides, the CDR3 is TGTGCCAGCAGGGACGGGGGGGGAACACAAGAGACCCAGTACTTC.